One and the same sample provided the 17 T cell receptor beta chains below, sequenced in a study of spatial heterogeneity in lung cancer (dated by TCRdb to the late 2010s). The paper as a whole reports these results and caveats: A correlation was observed between the number of expanded intratumoral alpha and beta TCRs and the tumor nonsynonymous mutation count.

This sample's time point label indicates: sample taken at primary tumor resection. These receptors have no identified antigens. The library was built by means of 5' RACE. The sequencer was a NextSeq 500. The public reads were quality trimmed at Q25 with fastp and then assembled into clones with MiXCR by TCRdb, keeping productive beta chains. Rows matching on CDR3 protein sequence are summarized as one entry with the most common DNA and genes. The sample has under 8,000 distinct CDR3 sequences on record, around 7.1% of them singletons. Around 12% of the sample goes to the ten largest clones. The sequenced sample was lung tumor tissue, obtained at surgery. These receptors all come from a male donor with early-stage non-small cell lung cancer.

By share of the sample, this clonotype is medium-sized. The chain combines TRBV2 with TRBJ2-3; the D gene is possibly TRBD1 (5 bases). Germline loops: CDR1 SNHLY, CDR2 FYNNEI. V was clipped by 4 bases and J by 3 bases, with 11 bases between them. The CDR3 runs 14 residues. The CDR3 here is CASSAGGATDTQYF. The CDR3 bases are TGTGCCAGCAGTGCAGGTGGGGCAACAGATACGCAGTATTTT.

This clonotype was seen repeatedly, ten times or more. A read error may produce the germline difference seen at one junction end. J is TRBJ1-3 and V is TRBV18; 9 bases match TRBD1. From germline, CDR1 is KGHSH and CDR2 LQKENI. The CDR3 loop spans 18 amino acids. This CDR3 reads CASSRDRALTNSVNTIYF. The CDR3, as DNA: TGTGCCAGCTCAAGGGACAGGGCCCTTACGAACTCTGTAAACACCATATATTTT.

This clonotype occurred many times. The gene calls are TRBV12-3 or TRBV12-4 and TRBJ2-2; no clear D. V gave up 3 bases and J gave up 7 bases, with 6 bases separating them. The length of the CDR3 is 12 residues. The CDR3 here is CASSFDGGELFF. The CDR3 DNA sequence: TGTGCCAGCAGTTTCGACGGCGGGGAGCTGTTTTTT.

This clonotype appeared many times. The chain employs TRBV27 and TRBJ1-1, with D possibly TRBD1 on 5 matching bases. This CDR3 spans 16 amino acids. V was shortened by 4 bases and J by 4 bases, with 19 bases between the two germline ends. CDR1 MNHEY and CDR2 SMNVEV come from the germline V gene (reference sequence). CDR3 residues: CASSSDRFGPSTEAFF. Written as DNA, the CDR3 is TGTGCCAGCAGTTCAGACAGATTTGGCCCGAGCACTGAAGCTTTCTTT.

By its share, this clonotype is medium-sized. The chain combines TRBV7-8 with TRBJ2-7; 11 bases are a match to TRBD2. Germline V gene data show CDR1 as SGHVS and CDR2 as FQNEAQ. Trimming at V came to 5 bases and at J to 4 bases, leaving 10 bases not matched to a gene. This CDR3 is 16 amino acids long. Here the CDR3 DNA reads TGTGCCAGCAGCCCGGTGACCGGGACTAGCGGATACGAGCAGTACTTC. Translating gives CASSPVTGTSGYEQYF.

This clonotype was detected many times. This chain connects TRBV4-1 to TRBJ2-7; D is unclear. The CDR3 loop spans 16 amino acids. Germline CDR1 MGHRA, CDR2 YSYEKL. Trimming took 0 bases from V and 6 from J, leaving 18 bases between them. The chain's CDR3 is CASSQDVVLVLSEQYF. The CDR3 DNA is TGCGCCAGCAGCCAAGATGTGGTCCTAGTCCTCTCCGAGCAGTACTTC.

In this sample, this clonotype turned up many times. The rearrangement joins TRBV7-2 to TRBJ2-2; no clear D. Per germline, CDR1 SGHTA and CDR2 FQGNSA. The V gene lost 6 bases and the J gene lost 2 bases, with 7 bases spanning the gap. The CDR3 is made up of 13 amino acids. CDR3 amino acids: CASRLLNTGELFF. CDR3 nucleotides: TGTGCCAGCAGACTCCTTAACACCGGGGAGCTGTTTTTT.

This clonotype is labeled as medium-sized (0.01 to 0.1%). The genes are TRBV28 and TRBJ1-6; D gene unclear. The CDR3 sequence is 16 residues long. CDR1 is MDHEN and CDR2 is SYDVKM in the germline V gene. V shed 7 bases and J shed 1 base, with 14 bases lying between them. The CDR3 spells CASTLGWVSYNSPLHF. For the CDR3, the DNA is TGTGCCAGCACCCTGGGTTGGGTTTCCTATAATTCACCCCTCCACTTT.

This clonotype has just a few counts. The chain has TRBV3-1 and TRBJ1-3; D remains ambiguous. Deletions cut 1 base from V and 0 bases from J, with 10 bases between. Germline V gene lookup returns CDR1 LGHDT and CDR2 YNNKEL (reference sequence). The CDR3 spans 16 residues. The CDR3 DNA reads TGTGCCAGCAGCCAAGGGGCCGGCAGCTCTGGAAACACCATATATTTT. Translation: CASSQGAGSSGNTIYF.

Many counts were recorded for this clonotype. The V gene is TRBV6-2 or TRBV6-3, the J gene TRBJ2-1, with 7 nucleotides matching TRBD1. CDR3 length: 15 residues. The trim removed 3 bases at V and 1 base at J, leaving 3 bases unmatched. Germline CDR1 is MNHEY and CDR2 is SVGEGT. CDR3 nucleotide sequence: TGTGCCAGCAGTTATACCAGGGGGTCCTACAATGAGCAGTTCTTC. Its translation: CASSYTRGSYNEQFF.

This clonotype has a count of ten or more. The chain joins TRBV20-1 to TRBJ2-7, with no clear D. The CDR3 runs 13 residues. Germline-derived CDR1 and CDR2 are DFQATT and SNEGSKA (reference sequence). V was trimmed by 3 bases and J by 0 bases, leaving 9 bases between them. The CDR3 reads CSASRGSSYEQYF. The CDR3 region has the DNA TGCAGTGCTAGTCGTGGAAGCTCCTACGAGCAGTACTTC.

The chain couples TRBV9 to TRBJ2-7, with TRBD1 matching over 7 bases. The CDR3 has 16 residues. The junction had 20 bases not matched to a gene; V was cut back by 7 bases and J by 7 bases. The V gene's germline CDR1 is SGDLS and CDR2 YYNGEE. CDR3 residues: CASGPLIGQDLREQYF. The DNA for the CDR3 is TGTGCCAGCGGACCTCTAATCGGACAGGACCTACGGGAGCAGTACTTC.

This clonotype has ten or more counts. V is TRBV5-6 and J is TRBJ2-5; TRBD2 aligns across 8 bases. Germline CDR1 is SGHDT and CDR2 is YYEEEE. Germline trimming cut 0 bases from V and 2 bases from J; bases unmatched to any gene: 6. The CDR3 runs to 16 residues. In DNA form, the CDR3 reads TGTGCCAGCAGCTTGGAAGTTAGCGGGGCTCAAGAGACCCAGTACTTC. It codes for CASSLEVSGAQETQYF.

This clonotype was counted between two and nine times. The gene calls are TRBV5-1 and TRBJ2-1; D unresolved. The CDR3 length is 15 residues. Trimming pared 0 bases from V and 2 bases from J, leaving 9 bases between. CDR1 is SGHRS and CDR2 is YFSETQ in the germline V gene. The CDR3 is CASSLGFGTYNEQFF. The CDR3 DNA reads as TGCGCCAGCAGCTTGGGTTTTGGGACCTACAATGAGCAGTTCTTC. Full variable domain (outside the CDR3, taken from reference TRBV5-1 and TRBJ2-1): KAGVTQTPRYLIKTRGQQVTLSCSPISGHRSVSWYQQTPGQGLQFLFEYFSETQRNKGNFPGRFSGRQFSNSRSEMNVSTLELGDSALYLCASSLGFGTYNEQFFGPGTRLTVL.

This clonotype is medium-sized (0.01 to 0.1%) within its sample. This chain links TRBV7-2 with TRBJ2-5; D ambiguous. Per the germline V gene, CDR1 is SGHTA and CDR2 is FQGNSA. The CDR3 loop spans 13 amino acids. V was clipped by 3 bases and J by 4 bases, with 9 bases between them. The CDR3, as DNA: TGTGCCAGCAGCTTCGGCAGAGCAGAGACCCAGTACTTC. Translated, it gives CASSFGRAETQYF. The complete variable domain, with remaining parts taken from reference TRBV7-2 and TRBJ2-5, reads GAGVSQSPSNKVTEKGKDVELRCDPISGHTALYWYRQSLGQGLEFLIYFQGNSAPDKSGLPSDRFSAERTGGSVSTLTIQRTQQEDSAVYLCASSFGRAETQYFGPGTRLLVL.

The sample holds many counts of this clonotype. The V and J genes are TRBV19 and TRBJ2-5; tentatively, D is TRBD1 or TRBD2 (5 bases each). Trimming stripped 3 bases from V and 5 bases from J, with 19 bases between. The germline gives CDR1 LNHDA, CDR2 SQIVND (reference sequence). The CDR3 has 16 amino acids. Here the CDR3 DNA reads TGTGCCAGTAGTATGACCCGAGGGGTGATTGGGGAGACCCAGTACTTC. It translates to CASSMTRGVIGETQYF.

This clonotype showed up just once. The chain uses TRBV19 and TRBJ2-1, with D possibly being TRBD1 or TRBD2 (5 bases each). The CDR3 has 17 residues. V lost 3 bases and J 0 bases, leaving 15 bases between the germline ends. Germline V gene lookup returns CDR1 LNHDA and CDR2 SQIVND (reference sequence). CDR3 loop: CASSIPGRRSSYNEQFF. The DNA of the CDR3 is TGTGCCAGTAGTATCCCGGGACGTAGGAGCTCCTACAATGAGCAGTTCTTC.